These 25 T cell receptor beta chains share one sample of origin, sequenced in a study of cytomegalovirus exposure and HLA in healthy donors. Use of 60 Vbeta and 13 Jbeta primers characterized the PCR. Profiled with immunoSEQ multiplex PCR; TCRdb holds only in-frame clones, not every one. The sample has 180,000 or so clones, 79% seen once. Sequencing used PBMCs. The origin of the receptors is a woman aged 45-65 years in good health and CMV-seronegative.

The chain has TRBV25-1 and TRBJ2-7; 9 positions agree with TRBD2. This CDR3 has 12 amino acids. J gave up 2 bases and V 8 bases, and 1 base lay outside the gene matches. Germline CDR1 MGHDK, CDR2 SYGVNS. DNA for the CDR3: TGTGCCAGCCGGACTAGCGCCTACGAGCAGTACTTC. Translated, it gives CASRTSAYEQYF.

The genes are TRBV7-3 and TRBJ1-1; D is possibly TRBD1 (5 bases). V lost 5 bases, J lost 0 bases, and 10 bases lay in between. Germline lookup yields CDR1 SGHTA and CDR2 FQGTGA. The CDR3 is 14 residues long. As DNA, the CDR3 is TGTGCCAGCAGCCCGACAGTCTTGAACACTGAAGCTTTCTTT. It is translated as CASSPTVLNTEAFF.

The chain joins TRBV20-1 to TRBJ2-3; D may be TRBD1 (5 bases). Germline CDR1 reads DFQATT; CDR2 reads SNEGSKA (reference sequence). The length of the CDR3 is 10 residues. Trimming cost V 5 bases and J 9 bases, with 9 bases left between them. In DNA, the CDR3 is TGCAGTGCTCCAGGGATAACGCAGTATTTT. Translation: CSAPGITQYF.

As regards this clone: One end of the junction fails to match germline, which may point to a read error. The CDR3 nucleotides read TGTTCCAGCAGGCTAATCACAGGGGGCGCGGGCACTGAAGCTTTCTTT. Its protein product is CSSRLITGGAGTEAFF. This rearrangement joins TRBV7-9 to TRBJ1-1, with 9 bases that match TRBD1. The CDR3 length is 16 residues. The germline V gene encodes CDR1 SEHNR and CDR2 FQNEAQ (reference sequence).

The gene calls are TRBV5-4 and TRBJ2-3; TRBD2 matches 13 bases. This CDR3 is built from 19 residues. With V trimmed by 6 bases and J by 4 bases, 17 bases remained unmatched. Germline CDR1 and CDR2: SGHNT and YYREEE (reference sequence). The chain's CDR3 is CASNPPGLAGTTEADTQYF. The CDR3 DNA reads TGTGCCAGCAACCCCCCGGGACTAGCGGGAACGACAGAAGCAGATACGCAGTATTTT.

The genes are TRBV6-1 and TRBJ1-5; tentatively, D is TRBD1 (6 bases). Looked up from germline, CDR1 is MNHNS and CDR2 is SASEGT. The CDR3 totals 14 residues. The V end lost 7 bases, the J end lost 4 bases, and 14 bases lay between the germline ends. CDR3 sequence (DNA): TGTGCCAGCACAATTACAGGGACAAATCAGCCCCAGCATTTT. Translation gives CASTITGTNQPQHF.

V and J are TRBV18 and TRBJ1-1; 8 nucleotides align to TRBD1. Germline V lookup: CDR1 KGHSH, CDR2 LQKENI. The CDR3 is 15 residues long. J lost 4 bases, V lost 1 base, and 5 bases had no gene match. CDR3 sequence reads: CASSPQKTGATEAFF. CDR3 nucleotide sequence: TGTGCCAGCTCACCACAAAAGACAGGGGCCACTGAAGCTTTCTTT.

The chain uses TRBV6-5 and TRBJ2-7, with 13 bases aligning to TRBD2. Trimming took 9 bases from V and 7 from J; bases not matched to a gene: 12. Germline V gene lookup returns CDR1 MNHEY and CDR2 SVGAGI. This CDR3 region has 15 residues. The CDR3 nucleotides read TGTGCCAGTAGCATTGGCGGGACTAGCGGGATGGAGCAGTACTTC. Translation gives CASSIGGTSGMEQYF.

The V and J genes are TRBV7-9 and TRBJ2-7; 7 bases agree with TRBD1. Germline lookup yields CDR1 SEHNR and CDR2 FQNEAQ (reference sequence). The CDR3 runs 15 residues. Trimming removed 5 bases from V and 3 bases from J; junction bases left unmatched: 10. Here the CDR3 DNA reads TGTGCCAGCAGCCCGGGACAGCCTCTGGGCTACGAGCAGTACTTC. Its translation is CASSPGQPLGYEQYF.

V gene TRBV20-1 combines with J gene TRBJ1-1; TRBD1 matches 7 bases. There are 11 residues in the CDR3. The germline CDR1 and CDR2 sequences are DFQATT and SNEGSKA (reference sequence). Trimming took 6 bases from V and 3 from J; bases not matched to a gene: 1. Here the CDR3 DNA reads TGCAGTGCCCAGGGGGACACTGAAGCTTTCTTT. It codes for CSAQGDTEAFF.

This sequence joins TRBV5-4 and TRBJ1-2; 8 nucleotides agree with TRBD1. CDR3 length: 15 amino acids. V dropped 0 bases and J dropped 7; count of bases not matched to a gene: 8. Per germline, CDR1 SGHNT and CDR2 YYREEE (reference sequence). The CDR3 sequence: CASSLDTRDRSGYTF. The CDR3 coding sequence is TGTGCCAGCAGCTTGGATACCCGGGACAGGAGTGGCTACACCTTC.

This clone was seen just once. The rearrangement links TRBV7-2 to TRBJ1-1, with 7 bases matching TRBD1. The germline gives CDR1 SGHTA, CDR2 FQGNSA. V lost 5 bases and J lost 1; bases outside the gene matches: 7. This CDR3 contains 15 residues. The CDR3 loop is CASSRGQPENTEAFF. The CDR3 DNA reads as TGTGCCAGCAGCCGGGGACAGCCGGAGAACACTGAAGCTTTCTTT. The entire variable domain, with the rest obtained from reference TRBV7-2 and TRBJ1-1, is as follows: GAGVSQSPSNKVTEKGKDVELRCDPISGHTALYWYRQSLGQGLEFLIYFQGNSAPDKSGLPSDRFSAERTGGSVSTLTIQRTQQEDSAVYLCASSRGQPENTEAFFGQGTRLTVV.

This chain links TRBV7-2 with TRBJ1-3, with D tentatively TRBD1 (5 bases). The CDR3 covers 14 residues. The germline CDR1 and CDR2 sequences are SGHTA and FQGNSA. The V end lost 2 bases, the J end lost 2 bases, and 7 bases lay between the germline ends. Here the CDR3 reads CASSLLGAGNTIYF. The DNA for the CDR3 is TGTGCCAGCAGCTTACTAGGGGCTGGAAACACCATATATTTT.

This clone was found once. This chain joins TRBV9 and TRBJ2-3; weak D call: TRBD2 (5 bases). Germline V gives CDR1 SGDLS, CDR2 YYNGEE. The CDR3 runs to 14 residues. Trimming removed 4 bases from V and 2 bases from J, with 11 bases in between. CDR3: CASSQSGNTDTQYF. Written as DNA, the CDR3 is TGTGCCAGCAGCCAGAGCGGAAACACAGATACGCAGTATTTT.

The genes are TRBV7-2 and TRBJ2-7; D is possibly TRBD2 (5 bases). Trimming left V 1 base short and J 11 bases short, with 15 bases between. The CDR3 length is 13 residues. From germline, CDR1 is SGHTA and CDR2 FQGNSA. The CDR3 nucleotides read TGTGCCAGCAGCTTAGTGGGAACAAAAGCGGAGTACTTC. Its protein is CASSLVGTKAEYF.

The chain links TRBV9 to TRBJ2-7, with 9 bases aligning to TRBD2. This CDR3 region has 14 residues. Germline-derived CDR1 and CDR2 are SGDLS and YYNGEE. V shed 3 bases, J shed 4 bases, and the junction held 5 bases outside the gene matches. The CDR3, as DNA: TGTGCCAGCAGCGCGCGGGGGGGCGAGTACGAGCAGTACTTC. Residues: CASSARGGEYEQYF.

V gene TRBV11-2 combines with J gene TRBJ2-7; possibly TRBD2 for D (6 bases). The V and J ends lost 8 bases and 2 bases respectively, with 19 bases between them. CDR1 is SGHAT and CDR2 is FQNNGV in the germline V gene. CDR3 length: 15 amino acids. CDR3 region: CASCWIGSGPYEQYF. CDR3 sequence (DNA): TGTGCCAGCTGTTGGATAGGAAGCGGGCCCTACGAGCAGTACTTC.

This clone turned up a few times. One end of the junction does not line up with germline, which may come from a read error. Other DNA sequences in the sample encode the same CDR3. The gene calls are TRBV7-9 and TRBJ2-7; TRBD1 might be the D (5 bases). This CDR3 has 13 residues. Germline V lookup: CDR1 SEHNR, CDR2 FQNEAQ (reference sequence). The CDR3 DNA reads TGTTCCAGCAGCTTAGAGACAGCCTACGAGCAGTACTTC. This codes for CSSSLETAYEQYF.

The chain combines TRBV27 with TRBJ2-7; 8 bases fit TRBD2. This CDR3 spans 14 amino acids. V trimming: 4 bases; J trimming: 7 bases; junction bases outside the gene matches: 9. Germline V lookup: CDR1 MNHEY, CDR2 SMNVEV (reference sequence). CDR3 protein: CASSWEAGVKEQYF. The CDR3 coding sequence is TGTGCCAGCAGTTGGGAAGCGGGGGTAAAAGAGCAGTACTTC.

The chain has TRBV18 and TRBJ2-5, with 9 bases matching TRBD1. CDR1 and CDR2 (germline): KGHSH, LQKENI. The CDR3 has 14 amino acids. The junction had 4 bases not matched to a gene; V was cut back by 3 bases and J by 5 bases. The CDR3 region has the DNA TGTGCCAGCTCACCGACAGGGGGAGGGGAGACCCAGTACTTC. This gives the protein CASSPTGGGETQYF.

In its sample, this clone was seen once. The chain combines TRBV5-6 with TRBJ2-1, with TRBD2 identical over 13 bases. V dropped 4 bases and J dropped 8; count of bases not matched to a gene: 9. This CDR3 region has 16 residues. The germline gives CDR1 SGHDT, CDR2 YYEEEE. CDR3 region: CASSLGGTSGMYEQFF. DNA for the CDR3: TGTGCCAGCAGCCTTGGGGGGACTAGCGGGATGTATGAGCAGTTCTTC.

The chain employs TRBV9 and TRBJ1-5; TRBD1 matches 8 bases. The germline gives CDR1 SGDLS, CDR2 YYNGEE. Unmatched junction bases numbered 2, after V lost 3 bases and J lost 0 bases. This CDR3 comprises 15 residues. CDR3 region: CASSGRGHSNQPQHF. Written as DNA, the CDR3 is TGTGCCAGCAGCGGCAGGGGGCATAGCAATCAGCCCCAGCATTTT.

This chain links TRBV2 with TRBJ1-5, with 9 bases matching TRBD1. In germline, CDR1 is SNHLY, CDR2 FYNNEI. This CDR3 is 14 amino acids long. With 6 bases clipped from V and 7 bases from J, the junction kept 7 bases outside the gene matches. The CDR3 nucleotides are TGTGCCAGCAGGGTTACAGGGGGCGGACAGCCCCAGCATTTT. This translates into CASRVTGGGQPQHF. Based on the CDR3 plus reference TRBV2 and TRBJ1-5, the full variable domain is EPEVTQTPSHQVTQMGQEVILRCVPISNHLYFYWYRQILGQKVEFLVSFYNNEISEKSEIFDDQFSVERPDGSNFTLKIRSTKLEDSAMYFCASRVTGGGQPQHFGDGTRLSIL.

This clone came up a few times. The chain recombines TRBV18 with TRBJ1-2; no clear D. V was trimmed by 3 bases and J by 4 bases, leaving 9 bases between them. The CDR3 sequence is 13 residues long. CDR1 is KGHSH and CDR2 is LQKENI in the germline V gene. The CDR3 protein is CASSPGASYGYTF. The CDR3, as DNA: TGTGCCAGCTCACCGGGCGCCTCCTATGGCTACACCTTC.

The V call is TRBV11-2, the J call TRBJ2-7, with TRBD1 matching 7 bases. Germline V lookup: CDR1 SGHAT, CDR2 FQNNGV. The CDR3 is made up of 14 amino acids. Unmatched junction bases numbered 5, after V lost 4 bases and J lost 2 bases. CDR3 in amino acids: CASSSTGTAYEQYF. CDR3 in DNA: TGTGCCAGCAGCTCTACCGGGACAGCCTACGAGCAGTACTTC. The full variable domain, rest sourced from reference TRBV11-2 and TRBJ2-7, is EAGVAQSPRYKIIEKRQSVAFWCNPISGHATLYWYQQILGQGPKLLIQFQNNGVVDDSQLPKDRFSAERLKGVDSTLKIQPAKLEDSAVYLCASSSTGTAYEQYFGPGTRLTVT.